This T cell receptor beta chain was recorded in a study of T cells in women clearing cervical HPV infection. On the study more broadly: Case blood drawn at lesion detection; control blood after infection cleared. General study points: Cases and controls were distinguished at AUC 0.83 by richness and V genes.

Measured with immunoSEQ multiplex PCR; TCRdb has only the in-frame clones, and not every one. The sample table includes 25,000 to 35,000 clones. Comments on this clone: The antigen is undetermined.

Sequencing was carried out using blood buffy coat. The TCR comes from a woman aged 18-70 years with a cervical HPV16 infection that either progressed to CIN3+ or cleared (not recorded which).

Incomplete CDR3 DNA: TGTGCCAGCTCGGCAATACAGGACAATGAG. It encodes CASSAIQDNE. The complete CDR3 sequence is CASSAIQDNEQFF. This chain uses TRBV18 with TRBJ2-1; maybe TRBD1 (5 bases). The DNA ends 3 residues before the CDR3 does, and the rest of the CDR3 is filled in from the germline J gene. V was clipped by 6 bases and J by 5 bases, with 11 bases between them. Germline V gene sequence: CDR1 KGHSH, CDR2 LQKENI. The CDR3 totals 13 residues.